The 14 T cell receptor beta chains below come from one sample, sequenced in a study of identical twins. A single record per CDR3 protein comes from TCRdb applying MiXCR to the 5' RACE reads. This sample yields hundreds of thousands of distinct CDR3 sequences, of which about 7% are seen a single time; under 4% belongs to the top ten. These data also formed part of another study, on yellow fever vaccine responses in identical twins.

The sequenced sample was memory (CD45RO+) T cells sorted from blood. The receptors here all came from a woman aged 18-35 years in good health.

The sample holds many counts of this clonotype. V gene TRBV5-1 combines with J gene TRBJ2-3; D may be TRBD1 or TRBD2 (6 bases each). CDR3 length: 15 residues. Germline lookup yields CDR1 SGHRS and CDR2 YFSETQ. The V end lost 4 bases, the J end lost 2 bases, and 14 bases lay between the germline ends. Here the CDR3 reads CASSRYGGHTDTQYF. CDR3 sequence (DNA): TGCGCCAGCAGCCGGTACGGGGGCCACACAGATACGCAGTATTTT.

This clonotype was seen ten or more times. The genes are TRBV12-3 or TRBV12-4 and TRBJ1-5; a weak D match, TRBD1 (5 bases). The V end lost 3 bases, the J end lost 9 bases, and 18 bases lay between the germline ends. The CDR3 totals 15 residues. CDR3 nucleotides: TGTGCCAGCAGTTTCAGAGGACACGGCCTCGGGCCCCAGCATTTT. Translation: CASSFRGHGLGPQHF.

The sample holds a few counts of this clonotype. The J gene is TRBJ2-5, the V gene TRBV12-3 or TRBV12-4; 15 positions match TRBD2. The CDR3 consists of 16 residues. J was trimmed by 4 bases and V by 5 bases; bases with no gene match: 5. CDR3 coding DNA: TGTGCCAGCAGTGAACCGGGACTAGCGGGAGGAGAGACCCAGTACTTC. Its protein is CASSEPGLAGGETQYF.

This clonotype was picked up many times. The chain joins TRBV11-2 to TRBJ2-7; unclear D gene. Trimming stripped 1 base from V and 0 bases from J, with 16 bases between. Per the germline V gene, CDR1 is SGHAT and CDR2 is FQNNGV. The CDR3 has 17 amino acids. The CDR3 is CASSLASSTTSSYEQYF. CDR3 DNA sequence: TGTGCCAGCAGCTTAGCCTCGTCCACGACGAGCTCCTACGAGCAGTACTTC.

This chain connects TRBV3-1 to TRBJ2-5, with D maybe TRBD1 (6 bases). The CDR3 covers 15 residues. The germline gives CDR1 LGHDT, CDR2 YNNKEL (reference sequence). V was pared by 4 bases and J by 5 bases, with 17 bases between. The CDR3 spells CASSLRSTGYETQYF. In DNA form, the CDR3 reads TGTGCCAGCAGCCTCCGCTCTACAGGGTACGAGACCCAGTACTTC.

This clonotype was picked up a small number of times. The rearrangement joins TRBV20-1 to TRBJ2-1; 8 nucleotides align to TRBD1. In germline, CDR1 is DFQATT, CDR2 SNEGSKA (reference sequence). This CDR3 has 12 amino acids. The CDR3 sequence: CGRLSRDREQFF. The CDR3 DNA reads as TGCGGCAGGTTAAGCCGGGACAGGGAGCAGTTCTTC.

CDR3 sequence (DNA): TGTGCCAGCAGAACCCCGCGGGCTAACTATGGCTACACCTTC. Translation: CASRTPRANYGYTF. The V and J genes are TRBV6-1 and TRBJ1-2; D remains unclear. The germline gives CDR1 MNHNS, CDR2 SASEGT. There are 14 residues in the CDR3. V lost 6 bases and J 0 bases, leaving 11 bases between the germline ends.

The chain recombines TRBV9 with TRBJ2-3; 9 bases line up with TRBD2. This CDR3 comprises 16 residues. Germline V gene data show CDR1 as SGDLS and CDR2 as YYNGEE. V lost 5 bases and J lost 2; bases outside the gene matches: 9. The CDR3 loop reads CASSGGAGGFTDTQYF. The CDR3 nucleotides read TGTGCCAGCAGTGGTGGAGCGGGGGGTTTCACAGATACGCAGTATTTT.

This clonotype has only a few counts. This rearrangement joins TRBV6-2 or TRBV6-3 to TRBJ1-1, with D uncertain. Germline CDR1 is MNHEY and CDR2 is SVGEGT. V was clipped by 6 bases and J by 4 bases, with 9 bases between them. The CDR3 contains 12 residues. The CDR3 loop reads CASSPPFTEAFF. The CDR3, as DNA: TGTGCCAGCAGCCCCCCTTTCACTGAAGCTTTCTTT.

V is TRBV12-3 or TRBV12-4 and J is TRBJ2-7, with D unclear. The V and J ends lost 5 bases and 3 bases respectively, with 11 bases between them. This CDR3 spans 13 amino acids. CDR3 DNA sequence: TGTGCCAGCAGTGTCGGACCCTACTACGAGCAGTACTTC. Protein: CASSVGPYYEQYF.

CDR3 nucleotides: TGCAGTGCCCGTGGACTAGCGGGGGCCCGGGGGCAGTATTTT. This codes for CSARGLAGARGQYF. The chain has TRBV20-1 and TRBJ2-3; the match to TRBD2 covers 13 bases. The length of the CDR3 is 14 residues. V gave up 6 bases and J gave up 11 bases; unmatched junction bases: 11. Germline assignment: CDR1 DFQATT and CDR2 SNEGSKA (reference sequence).

The chain joins TRBV5-6 to TRBJ2-3, with a possible D match to TRBD2 (5 bases). The CDR3 is 12 residues long. CDR1 and CDR2 from the germline V gene are SGHDT and YYEEEE. Trimming removed 7 bases at V and 4 bases at J, with 10 bases between. CDR3 coding DNA: TGTGCCAGCGGACTCTTGTCAGATACGCAGTATTTT. Amino acid sequence: CASGLLSDTQYF.

The sample holds a few counts of this clonotype. This rearrangement joins TRBV5-4 to TRBJ2-2, with D perhaps matching TRBD1 (5 bases). This CDR3 has 13 amino acids. The V gene's germline CDR1 is SGHNT and CDR2 YYREEE (reference sequence). The V end was cut by 5 bases, the J end by 7 bases, with 12 bases between. In DNA form, the CDR3 reads TGTGCCAGCAGTGTCAGGGAAGGCGGGGAGCTGTTTTTT. Its translation is CASSVREGGELFF.

This clonotype was observed many times. The chain uses TRBV7-8 and TRBJ2-5, with 9 bases that match TRBD1. Germline CDR1 and CDR2: SGHVS and FQNEAQ. Unmatched junction bases numbered 3, after V lost 7 bases and J lost 3 bases. This CDR3 is 13 amino acids long. CDR3 sequence: CASIRTGEETQYF. As DNA, the CDR3 is TGTGCCAGCATTCGGACAGGGGAAGAGACCCAGTACTTC.